A selection of T cell receptor beta chains follows, all from one sample in a study of shared clonotypes between healthy human individuals. TCRdb's copy holds only in-frame clones and misses some; the assay was immunoSEQ multiplex PCR. The profile shows 1 million to 1.3 million clones, roughly 74% of them singletons. Sequencing was done on a sample of memory CD4+ T cells from PBMCs. The receptors shown here come from a man between 18 and 29 years old in good health. Some clones in this sample may be carry-over from other donors' samples. Each CDR3 is given with its conserved first and last residue. The order of the fields is V gene, clone size, D gene, J gene, CDR3 protein, CDR3 DNA. D genes are given only for firm matches. The size entry is marked missing in some rows and otherwise reads once, few, many or a size class.

TRBV25-1	.	TRBD1	TRBJ2-3	CASSEFEGRGREGDTQYF	TGTGCCAGCAGTGAATTCGAGGGCAGGGGGCGGGAAGGAGATACGCAGTATTTT
TRBV27	.	.	TRBJ2-5	CASSLRRRETQYF	TGTGCCAGCAGTTTAAGGCGTCGGGAGACCCAGTACTTC
TRBV7-6	.	.	TRBJ1-1	CASSRVPSEAFF	TGTGCCAGCAGCCGCGTCCCCTCCGAAGCTTTCTTT
TRBV4-2	few	.	TRBJ1-4	CASSQESLGRGEKLFF	TGTGCCAGCAGCCAAGAAAGTTTGGGGAGAGGGGAAAAACTGTTTTTT
TRBV12-5	.	.	TRBJ2-2	CASGLGDTGELFF	TGTGCTAGTGGTTTGGGAGACACCGGGGAGCTGTTTTTT
TRBV7-2	once	.	TRBJ1-2	CASSSSRVPNYGYTF	TGTGCCAGCAGCTCCTCCCGGGTTCCCAACTATGGCTACACCTTC
TRBV18	.	TRBD1	TRBJ2-7	CASSPTGPNYEQYF	TGTGCCAGCTCACCGACAGGGCCGAACTACGAGCAGTACTTC
TRBV6-5	.	.	TRBJ2-1	CASSYSIGDRQSQFF	TGTGCCAGCAGTTACTCGATAGGCGACAGGCAGAGTCAGTTCTTC
TRBV5-1	.	.	TRBJ2-1	CASSFANEQFF	TGCGCCAGCAGCTTTGCGAATGAGCAGTTCTTC
TRBV7-6	.	.	TRBJ2-2	CASSKAAYTGELFF	TGTGCCAGCAGCAAGGCTGCCTACACCGGGGAGCTGTTTTTT
TRBV7-2	.	.	TRBJ1-3	CASSPVLDNTIYF	TGTGCCAGCAGCCCCGTGCTGGATAACACCATATATTTT
TRBV18	.	.	TRBJ2-7	CASSPSAGSYEQYF	TGTGCCAGCTCACCGTCCGCGGGCTCCTACGAGCAGTACTTC
TRBV11-2	.	.	TRBJ1-3	CASSNTPSGVGNTIYF	TGTGCCAGCAGTAACACCCCCTCAGGGGTTGGAAACACCATATATTTT
TRBV19	.	.	TRBJ2-7	CASSTPGPVNEQYF	TGTGCCAGTAGTACACCGGGACCGGTAAATGAGCAGTACTTC
TRBV7-8	.	.	TRBJ2-5	CASSFEYQETQYF	TGTGCCAGCAGCTTTGAATACCAAGAGACCCAGTACTTC
TRBV2	.	TRBD2	TRBJ2-5	CASSSSSGRQETQYF	TGTGCCAGCAGTAGTTCTAGCGGGAGACAAGAGACCCAGTACTTC
TRBV2	.	TRBD1	TRBJ1-5	CASSGRYGQGSQPQHF	TGTGCCAGCAGTGGAAGATACGGACAGGGAAGTCAGCCCCAGCATTTT
TRBV29-1	.	TRBD1	TRBJ2-7	CSGGRTGFEQYF	TGCAGCGGGGGTCGGACAGGGTTCGAGCAGTACTTC
TRBV28	few	.	TRBJ2-6	CASSLSGANVLTF	TGTGCCAGCAGCCTCTCTGGGGCCAACGTCCTGACTTTC
TRBV29-1	once	TRBD2	TRBJ2-5	CSVEDGRATGTQYF	TGCAGCGTTGAAGACGGGAGGGCCACGGGGACCCAGTACTTC
TRBV11-2	.	.	TRBJ2-1	CASSFRSGMVSYNEQFF	TGTGCCAGCAGCTTTCGGAGCGGAATGGTCTCCTACAATGAGCAGTTCTTC
TRBV4-1	.	TRBD2	TRBJ2-7	CASSRGLALFEQYF	TGCGCCAGCAGCCGCGGACTAGCATTGTTCGAGCAGTACTTC
TRBV5-6	.	.	TRBJ1-1	CASSVVLVANTEAFF	TGTGCCAGCAGCGTGGTTTTAGTGGCGAACACTGAAGCTTTCTTT
TRBV11-2	few	TRBD2	TRBJ2-3	CASSANSGMGGDTQYF	TGTGCCAGCAGCGCAAATAGCGGGATGGGGGGAGATACGCAGTATTTT
TRBV5-4	.	.	TRBJ2-1	CASSLRGDEQFF	TGTGCCAGCAGCTTGCGCGGGGATGAGCAGTTCTTC
TRBV10-3	.	TRBD1	TRBJ2-1	CAITDRGVNEQFF	TGTGCCATAACAGACAGGGGCGTAAATGAGCAGTTCTTC
TRBV9	.	TRBD1	TRBJ2-7	CASSVGSGGDSYEQYF	TGTGCCAGCAGCGTAGGGTCAGGGGGCGATTCCTACGAGCAGTACTTC
TRBV28	.	.	TRBJ1-4	CASSSPGGIPGGKLFF	TGTGCCAGCAGCTCCCCTGGGGGGATCCCCGGCGGAAAACTGTTTTTT
TRBV2	.	.	TRBJ2-4	CASSKQGGQNIQYF	TGTGCCAGCAGTAAGCAGGGGGGACAAAACATTCAGTACTTC
TRBV30	.	.	TRBJ2-1	CAWSVTGKGRVYNEQFF	TGTGCCTGGAGTGTAACGGGCAAGGGGCGAGTCTACAATGAGCAGTTCTTC
TRBV14	.	TRBD1	TRBJ2-7	CASSSDRDGGYEQYF	TGTGCCAGCAGCTCCGACAGGGATGGGGGCTACGAGCAGTACTTC
TRBV7-9	.	TRBD1	TRBJ2-7	CASSRTGGSGEQYF	TGTGCCAGCTCGAGGACAGGGGGCTCTGGGGAGCAGTACTTC
TRBV5-1	.	TRBD2	TRBJ2-5	CASSTIPGLAGGYQETQYF	TGCGCCAGCAGCACCATTCCGGGACTAGCGGGAGGGTACCAAGAGACCCAGTACTTC
TRBV5-1	once	TRBD2	TRBJ2-1	CASSSSLAGGYEQFF	TGCGCCAGCAGCTCTTCGTTAGCGGGAGGCTATGAGCAGTTCTTC
TRBV19	once	TRBD1	TRBJ2-7	CASRHSGGPSSYEQYF	TGTGCCAGTAGGCATTCAGGGGGTCCTAGCTCCTACGAGCAGTACTTC
TRBV4-3	.	.	TRBJ2-6	CASSQDGNAGANVLTF	TGCGCCAGCAGCCAAGATGGGAATGCTGGGGCCAACGTCCTGACTTTC
TRBV7-8	few	TRBD1	TRBJ1-2	CASSADRGNGYTF	TGTGCCAGCAGCGCTGACAGGGGAAATGGCTACACCTTC
TRBV10-3	.	.	TRBJ1-3	CAISEGAGTTGNTIYF	TGTGCCATCAGTGAAGGGGCCGGGACAACTGGAAACACCATATATTTT
TRBV4-1	few	.	TRBJ1-2	CASSHDYDSYNYGYTF	TGCGCCAGCAGCCATGACTATGACAGCTATAACTATGGCTACACCTTC
TRBV10-3	.	TRBD1	TRBJ2-7	CAINRDRGYEQYF	TGTGCCATCAATCGAGACAGGGGGTACGAGCAGTACTTC
TRBV28	.	.	TRBJ1-2	CASSLSGNGYTF	TGTGCCAGCAGTTTATCAGGGAATGGCTACACCTTC
TRBV15	once	.	TRBJ1-2	CATSPRGESYGYTF	TGTGCCACCAGCCCCCGTGGAGAATCCTATGGCTACACCTTC
TRBV27	many	.	TRBJ2-2	CASRDGRTHPSTGELFF	TGTGCCAGCAGGGATGGGAGGACGCACCCTTCCACCGGGGAGCTGTTTTTT
TRBV5-4	.	TRBD2	TRBJ2-3	CASSLKSGRSSDTQYF	TGTGCCAGCAGCTTGAAGAGCGGGAGGAGCAGTGATACGCAGTATTTT
TRBV28	once	.	TRBJ1-3	CASSTGITKLGNTIYF	TGTGCCAGCAGCACAGGGATCACTAAACTCGGAAACACCATATATTTT
TRBV28	.	.	TRBJ2-7	CASSFLGQASYEQYF	TGTGCCAGCAGTTTCCTGGGCCAAGCTTCTTACGAGCAGTACTTC
TRBV11-3	.	.	TRBJ2-1	CASSLETAGLDEQFF	TGTGCCAGCAGCTTAGAGACCGCAGGGTTGGATGAGCAGTTCTTC
TRBV5-6	.	.	TRBJ2-3	CASSFLGGGDTQYF	TGTGCCAGCAGCTTTTTAGGGGGTGGTGATACGCAGTATTTT
TRBV10-3	.	TRBD2	TRBJ2-2	CATGTSGNTGELFF	TGTGCCACCGGGACTAGCGGGAACACCGGGGAGCTGTTTTTT
TRBV25-1	.	.	TRBJ1-2	CASSATSNYGYTF	TGTGCCAGCAGTGCCACATCTAACTATGGCTACACCTTC
TRBV4-1	few	.	TRBJ1-2	CASSQKESVSRANYGYTF	TGCGCCAGCAGCCAAAAGGAGTCAGTCTCCCGAGCTAACTATGGCTACACCTTC
TRBV28	.	TRBD1	TRBJ1-1	CASSPGQGGTEAFF	TGTGCCAGCAGCCCGGGACAGGGAGGGACTGAAGCTTTCTTT
TRBV5-6	.	.	TRBJ2-1	CASSLVGSYNEQFF	TGTGCCAGCAGCTTGGTTGGCTCCTACAATGAGCAGTTCTTC
TRBV7-8	.	.	TRBJ1-1	CASSAHAGGVNTEAFF	TGTGCCAGCAGCGCCCATGCCGGGGGTGTGAACACTGAAGCTTTCTTT
TRBV6-1	.	.	TRBJ2-5	CASSDWPNQETQYF	TGTGCCAGCAGTGATTGGCCCAATCAAGAGACCCAGTACTTC
TRBV10-3	.	.	TRBJ2-6	CAISEDGDGANVLTF	TGTGCCATCAGTGAGGATGGGGACGGGGCCAACGTCCTGACTTTC
TRBV9	once	TRBD2	TRBJ2-5	CASSESGRTETQYF	TGTGCCAGCAGCGAAAGCGGGAGGACAGAGACCCAGTACTTC
TRBV29-1	.	.	TRBJ1-5	CSAGEGRFNQPQHF	TGCAGCGCGGGGGAGGGTAGGTTCAATCAGCCCCAGCATTTT
TRBV7-8	.	.	TRBJ2-7	CASSLETGGVGSYEQYF	TGTGCCAGCAGCTTAGAAACAGGGGGGGTGGGCTCCTACGAGCAGTACTTC
TRBV7-6	.	.	TRBJ2-7	CASSLTGLGNEQYF	TGTGCCAGCAGCCTAACGGGACTTGGAAACGAGCAGTACTTC